Sequencing of this T cell receptor (beta chain) was carried out in a study of OX40 agonist ivuxolimab in advanced cancers. With respect to the entire study: Ivuxolimab, which targeted the costimulatory receptor OX40 (CD134), was an agonistic, fully human IgG2 monoclonal antibody. Intravenous ivuxolimab was administered to patients every 2 weeks at six dose levels: 0.01, 0.1, 0.3, 1.5, 3 and 10 mg/kg. Among the 52 dose-escalation patients, around 20 had hepatocellular carcinoma, approximately 15 melanoma, 9 renal cell carcinoma and 9 head and neck cancer. In the dose-escalation cohort, approximately 82% of patients were male, and the mean age was approximately 55 years, with a range of about 23 to 85. Prior anti-PD-1, anti-PD-L1 or anti-CTLA-4 therapy was permitted, and checkpoint inhibitors had been received by 40% to 50% of dose-escalation patients. Partial responses occurred in three dose-escalation patients, of whom one had hepatocellular carcinoma and two had cutaneous melanoma. Peripheral TCRbeta sequencing aimed to test whether ivuxolimab altered TCR sequence diversity and caused clonal T-cell expansion. The paper covers the monotherapy dose-escalation part of the phase I ivuxolimab trial, which included N ≈ 57 patients. The paper's findings and limits, for the study overall: After ivuxolimab, expanded clones were on average more numerous among CD8+ T cells than among CD4+ T cells. Which antigens the clonally expanded peripheral T cells were specific for was not determined. At doses from 0.1 to 3.0 mg/kg, clonal expansion was seen in both CD4+ and CD8+ blood T cells between baseline and week 6. Low levels of normalized T-cell clonal expansion were also shown by some nonresponding patients. In partial responders in the 0.1-3.0 mg/kg groups, normalized peripheral clonal expansion was found to be among the lowest, especially among CD8+ T cells.

Patients with a history of autoimmune disease or receiving systemic immunosuppression were excluded from the trial. Peripheral blood for TCR sequencing was collected from all dose cohorts at baseline, on cycle 4 day 1, and on cycle 7 day 1. Samples came from an open-label, multicenter, first-in-human phase I dose-escalation trial of ivuxolimab. Adults with locally advanced or metastatic melanoma, renal cell carcinoma, hepatocellular carcinoma or head and neck squamous cell carcinoma were enrolled in the trial. Before TCR sequencing, CD4+ T cells and CD8+ T cells from peripheral blood were sorted into separate populations. As regards this clone: Its antigen target is currently unknown. Qualities for individual bases were not recorded, and no much larger clone is one base off.

Reading from cysteine to phenylalanine, the CDR3 counts 18 amino acids. Only the CDR3 region is kept as DNA, spanning 54 bases read in frame from base 1. Genomic DNA was extracted from sorted cells for sequencing of the TCRbeta CDR3 region. The immunoSEQ Assay was used for sequencing of TCRbeta CDR3 regions. TCRdb carries this immuneACCESS record with in-frame sequences only. Its versions omit some clonotypes, under half of them owing to an unresolved V gene in the studies checked, with the rest unexplained. The sample contains roughly 68,000 clones, around 89% of them found a single time. The ten largest make up more than 13% of the sample.

The sample was CD4+ or CD8+ T cells sorted from blood, taken in a trial of the OX40 agonist ivuxolimab. The chain was built from TRBV21-1 and TRBJ2-7; TRBD2 reflects the table's D call only, with no check against the DNA. TRBV21-1 is a recognized pseudogene. The receptor comes from an adult with an advanced solid tumor such as melanoma, head and neck, liver or kidney cancer. The nucleotide sequence reads as follows: TGTGCCAGCAGCAAACGTACTAGCGGGCGAATTTACTCCTACGAGCAGTACTTC. The encoded protein is CASSKRTSGRIYSYEQYF.